This T cell receptor beta chain was sequenced for a study of shared clonotypes between healthy human individuals. Clones were read by immunoSEQ multiplex PCR, and TCRdb kept only the in-frame ones, dropping some. The table has 600,000 to 800,000 clones, around 70% seen once. There are many counts of this clone. The study drew its donors from healthy HIV-negative adults without recent acute infections or vaccinations. In the CD4+ fraction, cells were divided into CD45RA+ naive and CD45RA-negative memory subsets. The TCR comes from a woman in her 30s in good health. Input material: memory CD4+ T cells sorted from blood. Subset described: CD45RA-negative fraction.

CDR3: CASIHRGPKNTGELFF. The DNA for the CDR3 is TGTGCCAGTATTCACAGGGGGCCGAAGAACACCGGGGAGCTGTTTTTT. The chain combines TRBV19 with TRBJ2-2, with 9 bases that match TRBD1. The J segment lost 1 base and the V segment lost 7 bases, leaving 7 bases of the junction unmatched. The CDR3 spans 16 residues. Germline CDR1 LNHDA, CDR2 SQIVND (reference sequence).